The TCR beta chain under discussion was sequenced for a study of CXCR3-negative and CXCR3-positive naive CD8 T cells. Study-wide results and caveats: The TRB CDR3s that CXCR3-positive naive cells carried were more hydrophobic than those of CXCR3-negative naive cells. Each naive subset displayed comparably high diversity, whereas memory CD8+ cells displayed much lower diversity. CXCR3-negative and CXCR3-positive naive cells shared comparable TRBV-TRBJ usage, but memory cells did not.

At around 300,000 cells each, triplicate sorts were carried out for each CD8+ T cell subset. Phenotypically, naive CD8+ T cells corresponded to CD45RO-CCR7+CD27+CD95-. Regarding this clonotype: Its specificity is unknown.

Germline loops: CDR1 SGHVS, CDR2 FQNEAQ. This CDR3 region has 14 residues. All TRB cDNA libraries came from 5' RACE performed with UMI labels. TCRdb re-called the 5' RACE reads and catalogs CDR3 proteins one per entry, DNA excluded. This table lists approximately 130,000 distinct CDR3 sequences. V usage is TRBV7-8 and J usage is TRBJ2-7; with no DNA, the TCRdb D assignment of TRBD1 cannot be verified. This TCR was sampled from a human donor in good health. Some clones in this sample may be carry-over from other donors' samples. Sequenced input: naive CXCR3+ CD8+ T cells from blood. As for subset: CD45RO-CCR7+CD27+CD95- naive CD8+ T cells expressing CXCR3 (TNR3+). CDR3 loop: CASMGTDSPYEQYF.